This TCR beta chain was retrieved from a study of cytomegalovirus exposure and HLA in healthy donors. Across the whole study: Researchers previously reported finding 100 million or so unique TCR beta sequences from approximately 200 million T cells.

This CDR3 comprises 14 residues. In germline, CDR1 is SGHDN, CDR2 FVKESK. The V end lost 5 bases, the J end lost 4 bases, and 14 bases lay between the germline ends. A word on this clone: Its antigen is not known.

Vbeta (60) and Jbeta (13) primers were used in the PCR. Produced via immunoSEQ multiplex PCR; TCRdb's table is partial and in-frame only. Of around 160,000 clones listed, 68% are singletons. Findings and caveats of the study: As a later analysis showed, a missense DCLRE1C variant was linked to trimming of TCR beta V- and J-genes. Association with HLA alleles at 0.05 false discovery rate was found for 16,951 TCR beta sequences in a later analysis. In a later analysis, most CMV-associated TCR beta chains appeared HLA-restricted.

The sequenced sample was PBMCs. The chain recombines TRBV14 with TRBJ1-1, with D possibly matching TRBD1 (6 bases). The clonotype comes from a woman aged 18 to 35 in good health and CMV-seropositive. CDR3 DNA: TGTGCCAGCAGCTCGACAGGCGACAGCACTGAAGCTTTCTTT. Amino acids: CASSSTGDSTEAFF. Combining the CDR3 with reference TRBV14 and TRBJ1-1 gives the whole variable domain EAGVTQFPSHSVIEKGQTVTLRCDPISGHDNLYWYRRVMGKEIKFLLHFVKESKQDESGMPNNRFLAERTGGTYSTLKVQPAELEDSGVYFCASSSTGDSTEAFFGQGTRLTVV.